A single sample gave rise to the 21 T cell receptor beta chains below, sequenced in a study of cytomegalovirus exposure and HLA in healthy donors. The PCR had 60 Vbeta and 13 Jbeta primers. TCRdb keeps only in-frame clones here, not all; method: immunoSEQ multiplex PCR. The data contain 100,000 or so clones, roughly 70% of them seen just once; the ten biggest clones take up around 5%. Specimen: PBMCs. These TCRs come from a woman under 30 in good health and CMV-seropositive.

This chain links TRBV9 with TRBJ2-3; TRBD2 aligns across 7 bases. This CDR3 spans 14 amino acids. Germline-derived CDR1 and CDR2 are SGDLS and YYNGEE. V lost 6 bases and J lost 2; bases outside the gene matches: 6. This CDR3 reads CASTGRENTDTQYF. Here the CDR3 DNA reads TGTGCCAGCACTGGGCGGGAGAACACAGATACGCAGTATTTT.

This chain links TRBV7-2 with TRBJ1-2; no definite D call. The CDR3 runs 16 residues. V was clipped by 0 bases and J by 4 bases, with 15 bases between them. The germline V gene encodes CDR1 SGHTA and CDR2 FQGNSA. The CDR3 sequence: CASSLAAAQAGYGYTF. In DNA form, the CDR3 reads TGTGCCAGCAGCTTAGCGGCGGCGCAGGCGGGCTATGGCTACACCTTC.

This clone was observed once. The chain carries TRBV19 and TRBJ1-4; D perhaps matches TRBD1 (5 bases). CDR1 and CDR2 from the germline V gene are LNHDA and SQIVND (reference sequence). CDR3 size: 15 residues. V gave up 7 bases and J gave up 5 bases, with 17 bases separating them. In DNA, the CDR3 is TGTGCCAGTAAGGTTATGACCGGGGGAAATGAAAAACTGTTTTTT. It encodes CASKVMTGGNEKLFF.

As for this clone: Other DNA sequences from this sample encode an identical CDR3 as well. The V and J genes are TRBV5-6 and TRBJ2-3, with 12 nucleotides matching TRBD2. Losses at the gene ends were 4 bases for V and 5 bases for J; bases not matched to a gene: 14. Germline loops: CDR1 SGHDT, CDR2 YYEEEE. The CDR3 sequence is 18 residues long. DNA for the CDR3: TGTGCCAGCAGCCTGGCCCGACTAGCGGGAGCGATAGGAGATACGCAGTATTTT. Translating it yields CASSLARLAGAIGDTQYF.

The chain links TRBV7-3 to TRBJ2-1; 12 bases fit TRBD2. The V gene end was trimmed by 0 bases and the J gene end by 4 bases; junction bases not matched to a gene: 4. Germline CDR1 reads SGHTA; CDR2 reads FQGTGA. There are 17 residues in the CDR3. CDR3 nucleotides: TGTGCCAGCAGCTTAACGTCGGGGACTAGCGGGTACAATGAGCAGTTCTTC. This sequence encodes CASSLTSGTSGYNEQFF.

The V call is TRBV4-2, the J call TRBJ2-1, with 11 bases that match TRBD2. Germline V gene sequence: CDR1 LGHNA, CDR2 YNFKEQ. This CDR3 is 20 amino acids long. V shed 6 bases and J 4 bases; nucleotides not matched to a gene: 20. Here the CDR3 reads CASSPNGLAGGRQSYNEQFF. CDR3 DNA: TGTGCCAGCAGTCCTAATGGGCTAGCGGGAGGCCGTCAGAGTTACAATGAGCAGTTCTTC.

V gene TRBV5-4 combines with J gene TRBJ2-5, with 7 bases that match TRBD2. The CDR3 extends over 16 amino acids. Germline values: CDR1 SGHNT, CDR2 YYREEE (reference sequence). With 1 base clipped from V and 5 bases from J, the junction kept 11 bases outside the gene matches. The chain's CDR3 is CASSLNIAGATETQYF. CDR3 in DNA: TGTGCCAGCAGCTTGAACATCGCGGGAGCAACCGAGACCCAGTACTTC.

Comments on this clone: This sample also contains other DNA sequences that code for the same CDR3. The V call is TRBV30, the J call TRBJ2-5; D is unclear. This CDR3 region has 10 residues. Germline CDR1 and CDR2: GTSNPN and SVGIG (reference sequence). The germline V and J ends were trimmed by 3 bases and 5 bases, with 4 bases remaining between them. The CDR3 DNA sequence: TGTGCCTGGAGCAGGGAGACCCAGTACTTC. Amino acid sequence: CAWSRETQYF.

The rearrangement links TRBV4-3 to TRBJ1-6; 9 positions match TRBD1. The junction had 4 bases not matched to a gene; V was cut back by 0 bases and J by 7 bases. From germline, CDR1 is LGHNA and CDR2 YSLEER. The CDR3 contains 16 residues. The CDR3 region is CASSQDPQGANSPLHF. The CDR3 DNA is TGCGCCAGCAGCCAAGATCCACAGGGGGCAAATTCACCCCTCCACTTT.

This chain uses TRBV7-9 with TRBJ1-1; possible D gene TRBD1, 5 bases. The germline V and J ends were trimmed by 6 bases and 3 bases, with 20 bases remaining between them. The CDR3 runs 16 residues. Germline CDR1 and CDR2: SEHNR and FQNEAQ (reference sequence). This CDR3 reads CASSPRGGGIYTEAFF. The CDR3 DNA follows: TGTGCCAGCAGTCCTCGGGGGGGAGGGATTTACACTGAAGCTTTCTTT.

This clone showed up just once. This chain links TRBV29-1 with TRBJ2-7, with 14 bases matching TRBD2. Germline V lookup: CDR1 SQVTM, CDR2 ANQGSEA. Trimming at V came to 3 bases and at J to 2 bases, leaving 3 bases not matched to a gene. The CDR3 length is 15 residues. The CDR3 DNA follows: TGCAGCGTTGACGGGACTAGCGGGAGACCCTACGAGCAGTACTTC. Amino acids: CSVDGTSGRPYEQYF.

About this clone itself: The sample contains more than one DNA sequence encoding this CDR3. The chain carries TRBV27 and TRBJ2-1; TRBD2 agrees at 7 bases. The germline V gene encodes CDR1 MNHEY and CDR2 SMNVEV (reference sequence). The length of the CDR3 is 14 residues. Losses at the gene ends were 0 bases for V and 4 bases for J; bases not matched to a gene: 0. CDR3 loop: CASSLSGGYNEQFF. CDR3 DNA sequence: TGTGCCAGCAGTTTATCGGGGGGGTACAATGAGCAGTTCTTC.

The CDR3 loop reads CASTPLLGAMETQYF. CDR3 bases: TGTGCCAGCACCCCGCTGTTGGGGGCAATGGAGACCCAGTACTTC. The V call is TRBV6-5, the J call TRBJ2-5, with D perhaps TRBD1 (6 bases). The CDR3 spans 15 residues. CDR1 and CDR2 (germline): MNHEY, SVGAGI. The ends were cut back, 7 bases at V and 5 bases at J, with 20 bases in the middle.

This rearrangement joins TRBV27 to TRBJ2-7; the D gene is possibly TRBD1 (5 bases). CDR3 length equals 16 residues. Germline V lookup: CDR1 MNHEY, CDR2 SMNVEV (reference sequence). Trimming removed 4 bases from V and 6 bases from J, with 22 bases in between. The CDR3 region has the DNA TGTGCCAGCAGTTCCGCCCCAACAGGTTACCCCCTCGAGCAGTACTTC. Amino acids: CASSSAPTGYPLEQYF.

The chain uses TRBV6-5 and TRBJ2-7; TRBD1 matches 11 bases. Germline V gives CDR1 MNHEY, CDR2 SVGAGI. V was clipped by 3 bases and J by 3 bases; unmatched bases: 1. The CDR3 totals 14 residues. In nucleotides, the CDR3 is TGTGCCAGCAGTTATGGGACAGGGGGCTACGAGCAGTACTTC. It specifies CASSYGTGGYEQYF.

The rearrangement joins TRBV29-1 to TRBJ2-7, with D maybe TRBD1 (5 bases). The V and J ends lost 0 bases and 6 bases respectively, with 15 bases between them. From germline, CDR1 is SQVTM and CDR2 ANQGSEA. The length of the CDR3 is 14 residues. Written as DNA, the CDR3 is TGCAGCGTTGAAGACCCGCAGGGTCAGGGCGAGCAGTACTTC. As protein: CSVEDPQGQGEQYF.

The sample holds one count of this clone. The J gene is TRBJ2-1, the V gene TRBV28, with D possibly being TRBD2 (6 bases). V was cut by 5 bases and J by 8 bases, with 13 bases left in between. Germline V gene data show CDR1 as MDHEN and CDR2 as SYDVKM. The CDR3 runs to 13 residues. The CDR3 region has the DNA TGTGCCAGCAGTCCGACTAGTATCTATGAGCAGTTCTTC. Its protein product is CASSPTSIYEQFF.

The rearrangement joins TRBV6-6 to TRBJ2-7; 9 bases align to TRBD2. The CDR3 consists of 12 residues. Losses at the gene ends were 6 bases for V and 7 bases for J; bases not matched to a gene: 4. CDR1 and CDR2 from the germline V gene are MNHNY and SVGAGI (reference sequence). This CDR3 is CASSATSGEQYF. CDR3 nucleotides: TGTGCCAGCAGCGCGACTAGCGGAGAGCAGTACTTC.

V usage is TRBV7-3 and J usage is TRBJ2-4, with 12 bases matching TRBD2. The CDR3 contains 18 residues. Trimming at V came to 3 bases and at J to 1 base, leaving 7 bases not matched to a gene. Germline CDR1 reads SGHTA; CDR2 reads FQGTGA. CDR3 sequence: CASSFTPTSGRAKNIQYF. The CDR3 DNA reads as TGTGCCAGCAGCTTTACCCCTACTAGCGGGAGGGCCAAAAACATTCAGTACTTC.

J is TRBJ1-1 and V is TRBV7-9; 9 bases align to TRBD1. V shed 4 bases, J shed 3 bases, and the junction held 9 bases outside the gene matches. CDR3 length equals 16 residues. CDR1 and CDR2 (germline): SEHNR, FQNEAQ (reference sequence). The DNA for the CDR3 is TGTGCCAGCAGCTCTACAGGGGGCTGGGCCTACACTGAAGCTTTCTTT. The encoded protein is CASSSTGGWAYTEAFF.

This chain uses TRBV2 with TRBJ1-4; 10 positions match TRBD1. Unmatched junction bases numbered 4, after V lost 6 bases and J lost 6 bases. The length of the CDR3 is 14 residues. Looked up from germline, CDR1 is SNHLY and CDR2 is FYNNEI. Here the CDR3 reads CASRDGTGDEKLFF. In DNA, the CDR3 is TGTGCCAGCAGGGACGGGACAGGGGATGAAAAACTGTTTTTT.